This TCR beta chain was identified in a study of T cell responses to AZD1222 COVID-19 vaccine. Study-wide results and caveats: Seropositive at baseline were only a handful of AZD1222 recipients. Most donors were white British and more were female, and clonal diversity was possibly underestimated. Spike was spanned by vaccine-associated CD4 TCRs, with dominance at 160-218 and 743-854. No day 14 peak samples; only post-peak repertoires were characterized.

The repertoire was sequenced with immunoSEQ multiplex PCR; TCRdb's copy has only in-frame clones and lacks some. The sample lists fewer than 150,000 clones; roughly 87% were seen once. This clone was observed a single time. The antigen is undetermined. Specimen: peripheral blood, collected 28 days after the second AZD1222 dose. This receptor was identified in an adult who received the AZD1222 COVID-19 vaccine.

DNA for the CDR3: TGTGCCAGCAGTAAAGAGGGGGCAGGGGAGGAGACCCAGTACTTC. It is translated as CASSKEGAGEETQYF. This chain uses TRBV7-9 with TRBJ2-5; 7 nucleotides agree with TRBD1. V trimming: 6 bases; J trimming: 5 bases; junction bases outside the gene matches: 12. The length of the CDR3 is 15 residues. Looked up from germline, CDR1 is SEHNR and CDR2 is FQNEAQ (reference sequence).